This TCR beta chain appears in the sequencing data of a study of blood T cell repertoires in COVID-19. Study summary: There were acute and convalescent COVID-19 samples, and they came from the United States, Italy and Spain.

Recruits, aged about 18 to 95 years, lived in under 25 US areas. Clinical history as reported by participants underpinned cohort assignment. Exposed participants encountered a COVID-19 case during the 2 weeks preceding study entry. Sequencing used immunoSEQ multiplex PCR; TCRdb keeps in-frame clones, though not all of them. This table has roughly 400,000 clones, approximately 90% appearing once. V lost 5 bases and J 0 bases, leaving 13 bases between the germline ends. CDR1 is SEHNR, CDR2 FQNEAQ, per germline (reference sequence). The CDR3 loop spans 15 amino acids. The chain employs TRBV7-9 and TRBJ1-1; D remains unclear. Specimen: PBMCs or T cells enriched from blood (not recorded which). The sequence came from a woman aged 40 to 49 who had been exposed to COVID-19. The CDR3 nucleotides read TGTGCCAGCAGCCAAAAAGGAGAGATGAACACTGAAGCTTTCTTT. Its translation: CASSQKGEMNTEAFF. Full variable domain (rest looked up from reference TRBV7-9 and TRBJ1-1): DTGVSQNPRHKITKRGQNVTFRCDPISEHNRLYWYRQTLGQGPEFLTYFQNEAQLEKSRLLSDRFSAERPKGSFSTLEIQRTEQGDSAMYLCASSQKGEMNTEAFFGQGTRLTVV.